The clone carrying this T cell receptor (beta chain) was observed many times. Its specificity is not known. This sample stems from a study of T cells in Graves' hyperthyroidism and ophthalmopathy. Notes on the study in general: In simple terms, a model built on 13 V-J features told ophthalmopathy apart from stable hyperthyroidism.

Extraction of PBMCs used more than 8.5 ml of fresh peripheral blood. TCR beta CDR3 regions were amplified from RNA. A first-round RT-PCR of the TCR CDR3 used the HTBI primer set. TCRdb reprocessed the multiplex PCR reads with MiXCR, giving one entry per CDR3 protein. The data hold 380,000 or so distinct CDR3 sequences, with less than 15% observed a single time. The CDR3 runs to 12 residues. CDR1 is SGHTA and CDR2 is FQGNSA in the germline V gene. Trimming took off 1 base at V and 8 bases at J, with 8 bases between the two ends. The sequence was collected from a man under 40 with Graves' hyperthyroidism that later progressed to Graves' ophthalmopathy. The V gene is TRBV7-2, the J gene TRBJ1-2; D is unresolved. What was sequenced was blood. The CDR3 here is CASSLVGWGYTF. DNA for the CDR3: TGTGCCAGCAGCTTAGTTGGTTGGGGCTACACCTTC.